This is a list of T cell receptor beta chains from one sample in a study of blood T cell repertoires in COVID-19. The assay was immunoSEQ multiplex PCR, and TCRdb's table has in-frame clones only and misses some. The sample has tens of thousands of clones, roughly 91% seen once. Sequenced material: peripheral blood. These receptors all come from a human donor in a cohort sampled during active COVID-19. Each CDR3 is given with its conserved first and last residue. Each record gives: V gene, D gene, J gene, clone size, CDR3 DNA, CDR3 protein. D genes are given only for firm matches. Not all rows give a size; the values are once, few, many and, for expanded clones, a class.

TRBV14,.,TRBJ2-2,.,TGTGCCAGCAGCCAAAAAAATGAGGTACAGGGCAACACCGGGGAGCTGTTTTTT,CASSQKNEVQGNTGELFF
TRBV28,.,TRBJ1-5,.,TGTGCCAGCAGTTTATATATGTATAGGGGGAACAATCAGCCCCAGCATTTT,CASSLYMYRGNNQPQHF
TRBV10-3,.,TRBJ2-5,.,TGTGCCATCAGTGATGGGCAGGGGATCAAAGAGACCCAGTACTTC,CAISDGQGIKETQYF
TRBV14,.,TRBJ2-7,once,TGTGCCAGCACCCGCAGAGGGAACGAGCAGTACTTC,CASTRRGNEQYF
TRBV4-3,.,TRBJ1-4,.,TGCGCCAGCAGCCAAGGACTGAAGGGGGAGGGTGAAAAACTGTTTTTT,CASSQGLKGEGEKLFF
TRBV7-9,TRBD1,TRBJ2-7,.,TGTGCCAGCAGCTACGAGGGACAGGAGTACTTC,CASSYEGQEYF
TRBV2,TRBD1,TRBJ2-2,.,TGTGCCAGCAGTTTGGCAGGGGGTACCGGGGAGCTGTTTTTT,CASSLAGGTGELFF
TRBV19,.,TRBJ2-7,.,TGTGCCAGCCAATGGAGGGTTGAGGGAGGCGAGCAGTACTTC,CASQWRVEGGEQYF
TRBV20-1,.,TRBJ1-2,once,TGCAGTGCTCCGGTCTCCTATGGCTACACCTTC,CSAPVSYGYTF
TRBV7-6,TRBD1,TRBJ1-1,.,TGTGCCAGCAGCTCAAGGACAGGAGTGAACACTGAAGCTTTCTTT,CASSSRTGVNTEAFF
TRBV11-2,TRBD1,TRBJ1-1,.,TGTGCCAGCAGCTTAGTAGGACAGGGGGTTTCTGAAGCTTTCTTT,CASSLVGQGVSEAFF
TRBV4-1,TRBD2,TRBJ2-2,.,TGCGCCAGCAGCCAAGCCACGCCCGTAATAACTAGCGGGAGCTACACCGGGGAGCTGTTTTTT,CASSQATPVITSGSYTGELFF
TRBV6-6,TRBD2,TRBJ2-1,.,TGTGCCAGCCTTAGGGGGACTAGCGGGAACAATGAGCAGTTCTTC,CASLRGTSGNNEQFF
TRBV11-2,.,TRBJ1-1,.,TGTGCCAGCAGCTTTGCTGGGAGGGACACTGAAGCTTTCTTT,CASSFAGRDTEAFF